One T cell receptor (beta chain) is described in this entry. The specificity of this receptor is unknown. No much larger clonotype is one base removed from it; base qualities were not supplied. Libraries were constructed by the immunoSEQ multiplex PCR assay. RNA was extracted from all samples and reverse transcribed into cDNA as template for TCR sequencing. First-strand cDNA was synthesized using SuperScript III with a 2:1 mix of oligo-dT and random hexamers. Amplification bias was assessed with a synthetic immune receptor repertoire, and residual bias was removed computationally. The paper's processing steps were these. Raw reads were preprocessed to remove errors, and CDR3 was defined by IMGT conventions from the conserved cysteine to phenylalanine. To get clonality, Shannon entropy was normalized by log2 of the number of productive unique TCRs and the result was subtracted from 1. Whether each scalp clone was CD4 or CD8 was inferred by checking scalp TCRbeta sequences against the CD4 and CD8 repertoires from sorted blood. The table was pulled from immuneACCESS by TCRdb, which kept in-frame rearrangements only. Such tables lose some clones; where checked, under half of the loss comes from unresolved V genes, and the rest has no known cause. That table gives V, J and clone size, and the DNA gave D and trimming. This sample comprises over 120,000 clones, about three fifths of them detected only once. In total, the top ten clones hold under 8% of the sample.

The sample belongs to a study of CD8+ T cells in alopecia areata (dated by TCRdb to the late 2010s). For the wider study: The treated patients, all with moderate-to-severe alopecia areata, were enrolled in an open-label pilot trial of oral tofacitinib given at 5 to 10 mg twice daily. Amplification of TCRbeta CDR3 regions was done by immunoSEQ multiplex PCR using 35 Vbeta forward primers and 13 Jbeta reverse primers. RNA came from the PAXgene miRNA kit for fixed scalp, the miRNeasy kit for PBMCs, and the RNeasy kit for mouse skin. Scalp clonality was compared among normal scalp (n=4), patchy alopecia areata scalp (n=8), and alopecia totalis/universalis scalp (n=8). Tofacitinib was administered for 6 to 18 months, and 6 months of follow-up off drug were then conducted to assess delayed response and recurrence. Human TCRbeta sequencing covered scalp tissue and sorted CD4+ and CD8+ peripheral blood T cells from patchy and totalis/universalis alopecia areata patients and healthy controls. Tofacitinib-treated patients had biopsies at baseline and at 4 and 24 weeks of treatment, with a later scalp biopsy in several patients. High-throughput TCRbeta sequencing was used to examine T cell clonal expansion in alopecia areata in both the C3H/HeJ mouse model and human patients.

Counted from cysteine to phenylalanine, this CDR3 has 17 amino acids. Only the CDR3 DNA stays, 51 bases, in frame from base 1. V is pruned by 2 bases and J by 3 bases, leaving 11 bases of the junction without a gene match. The germline V gene (reference sequence) sets CDR1 to GTSNPN and CDR2 to SVGIG. Results the study describes overall, beyond this receptor: Shared TCR sequences between patients were less evident than in mice, which may be partly attributable to HLA diversity in the patient population. Unlike mouse skin, where gammadelta T cells dominate, normal human skin contains resident alphabeta T cells that get sequenced too, which complicates analysis of the scalp TCR repertoire. Lesional scalp, especially in alopecia totalis/universalis, showed higher clonality and more expanded CD8+ clones than normal scalp, suggesting antigenic drive.

The time point tag for this specimen amounts to: baseline before oral tofacitinib. Lesional scalp punch biopsies and peripheral blood were obtained from alopecia areata patients. After PBMCs were isolated by density centrifugation and stained for CD3, CD4 and CD8, a FACSAria was used to sort CD4+ and CD8+ T cells. The sequence links TRBV30 to TRBJ1-2, and TRBD1 aligns with 11 junction nucleotides. This receptor was obtained from a human donor with alopecia areata. The material sequenced was CD4+ T cells sorted from blood, taken at week 0. The CDR3 region reads CAWSPRDRGKFHYGYTF. The DNA sequence is TGTGCCTGGAGTCCCCGGGACAGGGGGAAGTTCCACTATGGCTACACCTTC.